The T cell receptor (beta chain) under discussion was sequenced for a study of blood T cell repertoires in COVID-19. Study context: The analysed material was cDNA or gDNA that came from T cells, B-cell-depleted T cells, or PBMCs.

In the authors' workflow: By means of reference gene primer amplification, nucleated cell counts were estimated. Clones were sequenced by immunoSEQ multiplex PCR, and TCRdb holds only the in-frame ones, with some missing. V and J calls plus clone size are reproduced from that table; the DNA served to infer D and trimming. Of tens of thousands of clones listed, about 81% are singletons. The CDR3 covers 16 residues. Germline-derived CDR1 and CDR2 are SGHTA and FQGNSA. Trimming took 1 base from V and 4 from J; bases not matched to a gene: 9. The source of this sequence is a human donor with acute or convalescent COVID-19. The donor label of this sample is uncertain. V gene TRBV7-2 combines with J gene TRBJ1-1; TRBD1 matches 7 bases. Sequencing was done on a sample of peripheral blood. The CDR3 sequence is CASSLVSFAGGTEAFF. Here the CDR3 DNA reads TGTGCCAGCAGCTTAGTTAGTTTCGCAGGGGGCACTGAAGCTTTCTTT.